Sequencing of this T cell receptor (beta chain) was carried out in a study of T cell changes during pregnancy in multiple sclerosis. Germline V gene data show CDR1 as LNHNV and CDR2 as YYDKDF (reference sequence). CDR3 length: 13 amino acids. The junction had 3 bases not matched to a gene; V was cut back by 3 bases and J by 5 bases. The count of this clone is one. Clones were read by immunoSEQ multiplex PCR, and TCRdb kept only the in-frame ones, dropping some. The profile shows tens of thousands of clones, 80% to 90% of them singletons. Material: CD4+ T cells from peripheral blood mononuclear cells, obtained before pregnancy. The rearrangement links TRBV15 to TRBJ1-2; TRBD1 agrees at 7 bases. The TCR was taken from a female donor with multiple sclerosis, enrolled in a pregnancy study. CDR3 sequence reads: CATSRGQQYGYTF. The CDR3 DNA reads TGTGCCACCAGCAGGGGACAGCAGTATGGCTACACCTTC.